The clone carrying this T cell receptor (beta chain) has only a few counts. Its cognate antigen is unknown. The sample originates from a study of response to subunit inactivated influenza vaccine. Broader study findings: The authors offered the suggestion that each seasonal influenza vaccination recruits few new T cells.

MiXCR was run by TCRdb on the RT-PCR reads, yielding one entry per CDR3 protein. The sample consists of 650,000 to 800,000 distinct CDR3 sequences, roughly 13% of them appearing once. CDR3 length: 16 residues. Germline V gene sequence: CDR1 SGHDN, CDR2 FVKESK. V gave up 0 bases and J gave up 3 bases, with 11 bases separating them. The sequenced sample was PBMCs from blood, obtained 14 to 15 days before vaccination. The clonotype originates from a man aged 45-60 years who received an inactivated influenza vaccine. The rearrangement links TRBV14 to TRBJ2-2, with D unresolved. The CDR3 spells CASSQDVRVYTGELFF. The CDR3 DNA is TGTGCCAGCAGCCAAGATGTAAGGGTTTACACCGGGGAGCTGTTTTTT.